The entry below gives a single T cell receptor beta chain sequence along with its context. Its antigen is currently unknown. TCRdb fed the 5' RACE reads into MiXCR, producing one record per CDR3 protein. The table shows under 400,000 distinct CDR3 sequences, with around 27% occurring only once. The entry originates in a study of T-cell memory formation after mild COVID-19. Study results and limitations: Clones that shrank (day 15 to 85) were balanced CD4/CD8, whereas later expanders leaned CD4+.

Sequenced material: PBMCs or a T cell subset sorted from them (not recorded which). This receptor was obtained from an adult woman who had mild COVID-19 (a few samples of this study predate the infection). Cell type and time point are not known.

The CDR3 is CASSYPDGAQHF. CDR3 in DNA: TGTGCCAGCAGTTACCCGGATGGTGCCCAGCATTTT. The chain carries TRBV6-6 and TRBJ1-5; D gene uncertain. Trimming stripped 2 bases from V and 11 bases from J, with 10 bases between. CDR3 size: 12 residues. Germline CDR1 MNHNY, CDR2 SVGAGI (reference sequence).